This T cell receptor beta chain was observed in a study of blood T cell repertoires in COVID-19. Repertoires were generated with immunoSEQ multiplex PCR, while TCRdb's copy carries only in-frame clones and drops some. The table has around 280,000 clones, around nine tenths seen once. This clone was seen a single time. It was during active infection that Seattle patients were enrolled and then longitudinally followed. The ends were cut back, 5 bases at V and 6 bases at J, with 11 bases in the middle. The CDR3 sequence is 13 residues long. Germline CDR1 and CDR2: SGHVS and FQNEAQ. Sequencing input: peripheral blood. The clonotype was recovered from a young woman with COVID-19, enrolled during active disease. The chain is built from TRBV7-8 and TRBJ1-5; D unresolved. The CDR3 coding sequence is TGTGCCAGCAGCACTTATCCCGGTCAGCCCCAGCATTTT. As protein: CASSTYPGQPQHF.